These 28 T cell receptor beta chains were all obtained from the same sample, sequenced in a study of T-cell memory formation after mild COVID-19. Each CDR3 protein is one row after TCRdb ran MiXCR on the 5' RACE reads. The sample lists 150,000 or so distinct CDR3 sequences, around 25% occurring once. The sample comprised PBMCs or a T cell subset sorted from them (not recorded which). Receptor source: an adult woman who had mild COVID-19 (a few samples of this study predate the infection). Cell type and time point are not known.

This clonotype was counted a few times. This chain joins TRBV29-1 and TRBJ2-7; D may be TRBD1 (6 bases). The germline V and J ends were trimmed by 7 bases and 2 bases, with 12 bases remaining between them. The CDR3 is 12 residues long. Per germline, CDR1 SQVTM and CDR2 ANQGSEA. In DNA, the CDR3 is TGCAGCGCCCGGACAGACACCTACGAGCAGTACTTC. It specifies CSARTDTYEQYF.

A few counts support this clonotype. The V gene is TRBV5-5, the J gene TRBJ2-7; the match to TRBD1 covers 11 bases. CDR3 length: 15 amino acids. The germline V gene has CDR1 SGHKS and CDR2 YYEKEE (reference sequence). V dropped 3 bases and J dropped 5; count of bases not matched to a gene: 7. CDR3 amino acids: CASSSSGTGGDEQYF. Written as DNA, the CDR3 is TGTGCCAGCAGCTCATCCGGGACAGGGGGTGACGAGCAGTACTTC.

This chain joins TRBV4-3 and TRBJ2-3, with D hard to call. The V and J ends lost 4 bases and 6 bases respectively, with 14 bases between them. The germline V gene has CDR1 LGHNA and CDR2 YSLEER. CDR3 length: 14 residues. CDR3 protein: CASSPGPKLDTQYF. CDR3 DNA: TGCGCCAGCAGCCCGGGTCCTAAGTTGGATACGCAGTATTTT.

This clonotype was observed a few times. This CDR3 is CARDRGMNTEAFF. The DNA of the CDR3 is TGTGCCAGAGACAGGGGAATGAACACTGAAGCTTTCTTT. The V gene is TRBV21-1, the J gene TRBJ1-1; whether TRBD1, the table's D call, matches the DNA was not checked. TRBV21-1 is recorded as a pseudogene. This CDR3 is 13 amino acids long.

This clonotype has more than one count but fewer than ten. The V and J genes are TRBV3-1 and TRBJ2-7; 11 bases map to TRBD1. The V and J ends lost 4 bases and 3 bases, in that order; junction bases with no gene match: 8. Germline values: CDR1 LGHDT, CDR2 YNNKEL (reference sequence). CDR3 length equals 16 residues. CDR3 amino acids: CASSPEPGQGDYEQYF. CDR3 DNA sequence: TGTGCCAGCAGCCCAGAACCGGGACAGGGGGACTACGAGCAGTACTTC.

The V call is TRBV9, the J call TRBJ2-5; D gene unclear. The CDR3 extends over 15 amino acids. The germline CDR1 and CDR2 sequences are SGDLS and YYNGEE. With 0 bases removed from V and 4 bases from J, the gap between germline ends came to 13 bases. CDR3 nucleotide sequence: TGTGCCAGCAGCGTAGGTATCGCATTGTCAGAGACCCAGTACTTC. This translates into CASSVGIALSETQYF.

The V and J genes are TRBV5-5 and TRBJ2-7; possible D gene TRBD1, 6 bases. V was clipped by 1 base and J by 5 bases, with 19 bases between them. In germline, CDR1 is SGHKS, CDR2 YYEKEE (reference sequence). The CDR3 runs 16 residues. CDR3 loop: CASSLILGAALHEQYF. The CDR3 DNA is TGTGCCAGCAGCTTGATTCTGGGGGCTGCACTCCACGAGCAGTACTTC.

The genes are TRBV7-6 and TRBJ1-1; maybe TRBD1 (5 bases). Between the trimmed V and J ends, which lost 5 bases and 4 bases, there was a span of 14 bases. Germline values: CDR1 SGHVS, CDR2 FNYEAQ. This CDR3 spans 14 amino acids. CDR3 protein: CASSPSVGGTEAFF. CDR3 in DNA: TGTGCCAGCAGCCCTTCTGTGGGGGGCACTGAAGCTTTCTTT.

This clonotype came up a few times. The chain has TRBV24-1 and TRBJ2-3; TRBD1 matches at 7 bases. The length of the CDR3 is 17 residues. The J segment lost 2 bases and the V segment lost 1 base, leaving 8 bases of the junction unmatched. From germline, CDR1 is KGHDR and CDR2 SFDVKD. The chain's CDR3 is CATSDFPETGITDTQYF. The CDR3 nucleotides are TGTGCCACCAGTGATTTTCCTGAGACAGGGATCACAGATACGCAGTATTTT.

V and J are TRBV2 and TRBJ2-3; 9 bases fit TRBD1. Trimming removed 6 bases from V and 2 bases from J; junction bases left unmatched: 9. Germline CDR1 SNHLY, CDR2 FYNNEI. The CDR3 contains 16 residues. The CDR3 is CASRGLGQGYTDTQYF. CDR3 sequence (DNA): TGTGCCAGCAGGGGATTGGGACAGGGCTACACAGATACGCAGTATTTT.

In its sample, this clonotype was seen a few times. The chain employs TRBV7-9 and TRBJ2-5; TRBD2 matches 10 bases. This CDR3 contains 15 residues. The V gene end was trimmed by 4 bases and the J gene end by 5 bases; junction bases not matched to a gene: 7. Germline loops: CDR1 SEHNR, CDR2 FQNEAQ (reference sequence). The CDR3 loop is CASSSTTSGKETQYF. DNA for the CDR3: TGTGCCAGCAGCTCGACAACTAGCGGGAAGGAGACCCAGTACTTC. Combining the CDR3 with reference TRBV7-9 and TRBJ2-5 gives the whole variable domain DTGVSQNPRHKITKRGQNVTFRCDPISEHNRLYWYRQTLGQGPEFLTYFQNEAQLEKSRLLSDRFSAERPKGSFSTLEIQRTEQGDSAMYLCASSSTTSGKETQYFGPGTRLLVL.

This clonotype was seen only a few times. The J gene is TRBJ2-7, the V gene TRBV9, with D perhaps matching TRBD1 (5 bases). This CDR3 is 15 amino acids long. V lost 2 bases to trimming and J lost 0 bases, with 12 bases between them. CDR1 is SGDLS and CDR2 is YYNGEE in the germline V gene. CDR3: CASSVTPGHSYEQYF. In DNA form, the CDR3 reads TGTGCCAGCAGCGTGACACCAGGGCACTCCTACGAGCAGTACTTC.

The genes are TRBV5-1 and TRBJ2-7; a weak D match, TRBD2 (5 bases). This CDR3 contains 15 residues. Trimming pared 4 bases from V and 4 bases from J, leaving 18 bases between. CDR1 and CDR2 (germline): SGHRS, YFSETQ. The CDR3 here is CASSIGSSSMYEQYF. In nucleotides, the CDR3 is TGCGCCAGCAGCATTGGATCGTCTAGCATGTACGAGCAGTACTTC.

This clonotype was detected a few times. The chain carries TRBV7-9 and TRBJ2-4; a possible D gene is TRBD2 (5 bases). This CDR3 comprises 15 residues. The germline V gene has CDR1 SEHNR and CDR2 FQNEAQ (reference sequence). Trimming removed 6 bases from V and 11 bases from J, with 23 bases in between. As DNA, the CDR3 is TGTGCCAGCAGGGGCGCGGGCGGTCCTAGTCCGGTTCAGTACTTC. It specifies CASRGAGGPSPVQYF.

The chain uses TRBV3-1 and TRBJ2-5; tentatively, D is TRBD1 or TRBD2 (5 bases each). Germline lookup yields CDR1 LGHDT and CDR2 YNNKEL (reference sequence). This CDR3 is 19 amino acids long. V dropped 3 bases and J dropped 5 bases, with 28 bases sitting between them. The CDR3 sequence: CASSQGLGESAVLRETQYF. CDR3 coding DNA: TGTGCCAGCAGCCAGGGTTTGGGGGAGTCAGCGGTCCTTAGGGAGACCCAGTACTTC.

The J gene is TRBJ2-5, the V gene TRBV7-6; 9 nucleotides line up with TRBD1. The CDR3 sequence is 14 residues long. Unmatched junction bases numbered 4, after V lost 3 bases and J lost 5 bases. Germline V gives CDR1 SGHVS, CDR2 FNYEAQ. The CDR3 DNA follows: TGTGCCAGCAGCTTTACAGGGGGCGCGGAGACCCAGTACTTC. This sequence encodes CASSFTGGAETQYF.

The rearrangement links TRBV12-3 or TRBV12-4 to TRBJ1-2; 10 nucleotides match TRBD1. This CDR3 region has 14 residues. Germline trimming cut 5 bases from V and 5 bases from J; bases unmatched to any gene: 5. The CDR3 sequence: CASSPLGQGYGYTF. CDR3 DNA sequence: TGTGCCAGCAGTCCCTTGGGACAGGGGTATGGCTACACCTTC.

The sample holds a few counts of this clonotype. The rearrangement uses TRBV7-9 and TRBJ2-7, with TRBD1 identical over 8 bases. The CDR3 loop spans 14 amino acids. Trimming removed 5 bases from V and 2 bases from J; junction bases left unmatched: 5. CDR1 is SEHNR, CDR2 FQNEAQ, per germline (reference sequence). The CDR3 region has the DNA TGTGCCAGCAGCCCAGGGGGCAGGCCCTACGAGCAGTACTTC. It specifies CASSPGGRPYEQYF.

The chain employs TRBV24-1 and TRBJ2-5; D gene unclear. The germline gives CDR1 KGHDR, CDR2 SFDVKD. The V and J ends lost 7 bases and 4 bases respectively, with 6 bases between them. The CDR3 runs 11 residues. CDR3 residues: CATRDGETQYF. The CDR3 DNA is TGTGCCACCAGAGATGGAGAGACCCAGTACTTC.

The table lists this clonotype with a few counts. This chain uses TRBV9 with TRBJ2-3; TRBD1 agrees at 7 bases. This CDR3 has 17 residues. The junction had 14 bases not matched to a gene; V was cut back by 3 bases and J by 4 bases. The germline CDR1 and CDR2 sequences are SGDLS and YYNGEE. In DNA, the CDR3 is TGTGCCAGCAGCGAGGGGATAGAGGGGGCAGGGGCAGATACGCAGTATTTT. Translated: CASSEGIEGAGADTQYF.

V usage is TRBV5-5 and J usage is TRBJ2-7; D is possibly TRBD1 or TRBD2 (5 bases each). This CDR3 comprises 13 residues. Deletions cut 4 bases from V and 6 bases from J, with 14 bases between. Germline assignment: CDR1 SGHKS and CDR2 YYEKEE (reference sequence). The CDR3 nucleotides read TGTGCCAGCAGCAACCGGGACCTCAGCGAGCAGTACTTC. Translating gives CASSNRDLSEQYF. Looking up the rest from reference TRBV5-5 and TRBJ2-7 gives the full variable domain: DAGVTQSPTHLIKTRGQQVTLRCSPISGHKSVSWYQQVLGQGPQFIFQYYEKEERGRGNFPDRFSARQFPNYSSELNVNALLLGDSALYLCASSNRDLSEQYFGPGTRLTVT.

This clonotype was counted between two and nine times. This chain joins TRBV5-5 and TRBJ2-3, with 7 bases matching TRBD2. The germline V gene encodes CDR1 SGHKS and CDR2 YYEKEE (reference sequence). The CDR3 has 15 amino acids. Losses at the gene ends were 3 bases for V and 1 base for J; bases not matched to a gene: 5. CDR3 nucleotide sequence: TGTGCCAGCAGCTCCGGGGGGACCCGCACAGATACGCAGTATTTT. Protein sequence: CASSSGGTRTDTQYF.

This rearrangement joins TRBV4-1 to TRBJ1-2, with 9 bases identical to TRBD1. The CDR3 contains 18 residues. V was clipped by 4 bases and J by 7 bases; unmatched bases: 19. Germline V gives CDR1 MGHRA, CDR2 YSYEKL. CDR3 DNA: TGCGCCAGCAGCCCCCTCTTCTCGGACAGGGGCGGAGGCTTTGGCTACACCTTC. As protein: CASSPLFSDRGGGFGYTF.

The rearrangement links TRBV15 to TRBJ2-3; no clear D. Germline V CDR1 and CDR2: LNHNV, YYDKDF (reference sequence). V was shortened by 10 bases and J by 5 bases, with 13 bases between the two germline ends. The CDR3 spans 12 residues. The CDR3 region has the DNA TGTGCCAGCAGAGATAGGGTAGATACGCAGTATTTT. Its protein is CASRDRVDTQYF.

V and J are TRBV7-9 and TRBJ2-7, with 7 bases identical to TRBD2. From germline, CDR1 is SEHNR and CDR2 FQNEAQ (reference sequence). The CDR3 covers 12 residues. The ends lost 7 bases at V and 5 bases at J; junction bases unmatched: 5. As DNA, the CDR3 is TGTGCCAGCACCTGGGGGGGTCACGAGCAGTACTTC. Its protein is CASTWGGHEQYF.

Here the CDR3 reads CASSSQGGTGGPYNEQFF. CDR3 DNA sequence: TGTGCCAGCAGCTCGCAAGGTGGAACGGGGGGGCCGTACAATGAGCAGTTCTTC. The rearrangement links TRBV7-8 to TRBJ2-1; 8 bases map to TRBD2. The V and J ends lost 4 bases and 4 bases, in that order; junction bases with no gene match: 15. There are 18 residues in the CDR3. Germline V gives CDR1 SGHVS, CDR2 FQNEAQ.

This rearrangement joins TRBV4-3 to TRBJ2-7; 7 bases are a match to TRBD2. Losses at the gene ends were 6 bases for V and 6 bases for J; bases not matched to a gene: 5. This CDR3 is built from 12 residues. CDR1 and CDR2 from the germline V gene are LGHNA and YSLEER. The CDR3 sequence is CASRQIAGEQYF. CDR3 coding DNA: TGCGCCAGCAGACAAATAGCGGGCGAGCAGTACTTC.

This clonotype came up a few times. The J gene is TRBJ2-7, the V gene TRBV12-3 or TRBV12-4; D is perhaps TRBD1 (5 bases). V lost 2 bases to trimming and J lost 6 bases, with 8 bases between them. The CDR3 consists of 12 residues. The CDR3 nucleotides read TGTGCCAGCAGTTTAAGGGGCAGCGAGCAGTACTTC. Encoded protein: CASSLRGSEQYF.